The clone carrying this T cell receptor (beta chain) was observed a few times. Its antigen is currently unknown. The sample originates from a study of response to subunit inactivated influenza vaccine. TCRdb used MiXCR to reprocess the RT-PCR reads, holding one entry per CDR3 protein. This sample has almost 250,000 distinct CDR3 sequences, with roughly an eighth found just once. Points from the study as a whole: That few new T cells are recruited by each seasonal influenza vaccination was the authors' suggestion.

Looked up from germline, CDR1 is SGHDT and CDR2 is YYEEEE. CDR3 length: 14 amino acids. With 2 bases removed from V and 4 bases from J, the gap between germline ends came to 12 bases. The chain couples TRBV5-6 to TRBJ1-1; maybe TRBD1 (6 bases). The sample consisted of non-naive T cells sorted from PBMCs, taken 14 days before vaccination. The clonotype comes from a man aged 45-65 years who received an inactivated influenza vaccine. CDR3 DNA sequence: TGTGCCAGCAGCTTCGGGGGCGGGAGCACTGAAGCTTTCTTT. This gives the protein CASSFGGGSTEAFF.